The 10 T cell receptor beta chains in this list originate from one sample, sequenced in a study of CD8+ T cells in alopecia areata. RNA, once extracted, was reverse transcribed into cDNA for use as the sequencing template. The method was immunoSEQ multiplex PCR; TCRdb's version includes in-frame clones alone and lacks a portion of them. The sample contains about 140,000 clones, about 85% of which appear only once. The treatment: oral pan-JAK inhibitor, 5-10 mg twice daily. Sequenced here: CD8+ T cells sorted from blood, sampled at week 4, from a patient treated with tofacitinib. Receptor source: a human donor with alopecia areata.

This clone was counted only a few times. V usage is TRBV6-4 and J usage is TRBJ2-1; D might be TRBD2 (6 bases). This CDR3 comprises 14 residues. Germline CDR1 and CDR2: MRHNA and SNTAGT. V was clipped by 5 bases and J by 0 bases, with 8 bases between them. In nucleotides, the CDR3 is TGTGCCAGCAGTAACGGGAGCTCCTACAATGAGCAGTTCTTC. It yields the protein CASSNGSSYNEQFF.

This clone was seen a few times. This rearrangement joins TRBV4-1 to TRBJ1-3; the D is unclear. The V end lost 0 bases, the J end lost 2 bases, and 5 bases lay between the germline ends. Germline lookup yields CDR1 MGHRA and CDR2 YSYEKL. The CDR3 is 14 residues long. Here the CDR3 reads CASSQDGPGNTIYF. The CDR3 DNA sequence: TGCGCCAGCAGCCAAGATGGACCTGGAAACACCATATATTTT.

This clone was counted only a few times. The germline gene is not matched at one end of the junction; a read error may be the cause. The CDR3 sequence is CASSEGTSGSRGNEQFF. DNA for the CDR3: TGTGCTAGCAGCGAAGGGACTAGCGGGAGCCGAGGCAATGAGCAGTTCTTC. This sequence joins TRBV7-7 and TRBJ2-1, with 14 positions matching TRBD2. This CDR3 has 17 residues. Germline-derived CDR1 and CDR2 are SSHAT and FNYEAQ (reference sequence).

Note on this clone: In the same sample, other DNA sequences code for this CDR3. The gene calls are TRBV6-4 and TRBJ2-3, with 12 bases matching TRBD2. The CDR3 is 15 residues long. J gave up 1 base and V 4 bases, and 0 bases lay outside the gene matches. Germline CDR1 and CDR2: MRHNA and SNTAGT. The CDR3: CASSGTSGGTDTQYF. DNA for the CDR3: TGTGCCAGCAGTGGGACTAGCGGGGGCACAGATACGCAGTATTTT.

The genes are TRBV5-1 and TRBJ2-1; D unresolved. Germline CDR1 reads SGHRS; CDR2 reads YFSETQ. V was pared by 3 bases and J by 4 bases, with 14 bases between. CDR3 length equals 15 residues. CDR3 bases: TGCGCCAGCAGCTCCTACTATAGCAGTTACAATGAGCAGTTCTTC. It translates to CASSSYYSSYNEQFF.

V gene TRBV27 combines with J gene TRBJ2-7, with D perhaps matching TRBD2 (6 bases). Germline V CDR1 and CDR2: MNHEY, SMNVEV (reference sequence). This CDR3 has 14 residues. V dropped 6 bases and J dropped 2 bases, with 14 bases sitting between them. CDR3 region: CASSLGRGAYEQYF. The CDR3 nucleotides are TGTGCCAGCAGCCTGGGGCGGGGAGCCTACGAGCAGTACTTC.

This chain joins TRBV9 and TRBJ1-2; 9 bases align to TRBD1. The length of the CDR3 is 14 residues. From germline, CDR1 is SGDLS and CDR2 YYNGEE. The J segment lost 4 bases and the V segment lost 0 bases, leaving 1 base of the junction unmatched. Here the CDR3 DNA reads TGTGCCAGCAGCGTAGTGGGACAGGGCTATGGCTACACCTTC. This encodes CASSVVGQGYGYTF.

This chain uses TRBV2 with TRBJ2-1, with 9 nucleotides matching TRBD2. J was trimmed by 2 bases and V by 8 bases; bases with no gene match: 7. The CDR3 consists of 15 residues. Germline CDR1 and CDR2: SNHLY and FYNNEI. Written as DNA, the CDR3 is TGTGCCAGCGCATCACTAGCGGGCGCCTACAATGAGCAGTTCTTC. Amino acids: CASASLAGAYNEQFF.

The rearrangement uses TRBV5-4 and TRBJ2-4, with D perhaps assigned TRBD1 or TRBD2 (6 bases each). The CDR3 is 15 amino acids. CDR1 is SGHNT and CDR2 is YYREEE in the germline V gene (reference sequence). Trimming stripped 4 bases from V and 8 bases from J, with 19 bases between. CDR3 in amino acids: CASSQRVAGEDIQYF. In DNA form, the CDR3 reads TGTGCCAGCAGCCAGAGAGTGGCAGGGGAGGACATTCAGTACTTC. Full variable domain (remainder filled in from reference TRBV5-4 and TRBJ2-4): ETGVTQSPTHLIKTRGQQVTLRCSSQSGHNTVSWYQQALGQGPQFIFQYYREEENGRGNFPPRFSGLQFPNYSSELNVNALELDDSALYLCASSQRVAGEDIQYFGAGTRLSVL.

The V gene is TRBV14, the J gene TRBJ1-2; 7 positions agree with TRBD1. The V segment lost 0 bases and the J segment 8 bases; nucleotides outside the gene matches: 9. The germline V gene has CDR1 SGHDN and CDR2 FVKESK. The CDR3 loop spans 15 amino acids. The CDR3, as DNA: TGTGCCAGCAGCCAAGAAGGACAGGAGCAGGAAGGCTACACCTTC. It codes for CASSQEGQEQEGYTF.